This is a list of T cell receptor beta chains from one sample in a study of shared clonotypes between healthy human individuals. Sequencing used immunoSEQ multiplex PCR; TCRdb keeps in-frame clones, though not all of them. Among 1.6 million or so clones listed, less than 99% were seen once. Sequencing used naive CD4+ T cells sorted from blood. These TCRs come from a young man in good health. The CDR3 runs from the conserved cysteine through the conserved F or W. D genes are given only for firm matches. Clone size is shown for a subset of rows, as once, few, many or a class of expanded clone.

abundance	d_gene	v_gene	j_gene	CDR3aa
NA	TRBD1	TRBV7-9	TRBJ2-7	CASSRWDSYPYEQYF
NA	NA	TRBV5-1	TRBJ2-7	CASSWLQGGYEQYF
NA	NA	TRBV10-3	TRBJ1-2	CAISEPRVDYGYTF
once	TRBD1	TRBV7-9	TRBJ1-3	CASSSRPGTGGGNTIYF
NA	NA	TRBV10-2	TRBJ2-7	CASSDLAGSSYEQYF
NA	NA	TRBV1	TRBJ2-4	CTSSLRPIAKNIQYF
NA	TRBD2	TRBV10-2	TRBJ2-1	CASSRGGDEQFF
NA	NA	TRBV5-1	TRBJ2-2	CASSRADTGELFF
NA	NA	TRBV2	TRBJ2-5	CASSEAWKFQETQYF
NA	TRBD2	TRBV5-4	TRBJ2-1	CASSFSGISSYNEQFF
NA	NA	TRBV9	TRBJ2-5	CASSVAPGGFGETQYF
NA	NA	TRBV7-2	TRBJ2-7	CASSRGQSSYEQYF
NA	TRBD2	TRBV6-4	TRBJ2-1	CASGPLAGAPYNEQFF
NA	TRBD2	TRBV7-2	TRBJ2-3	CASSSGWAGADTQYF
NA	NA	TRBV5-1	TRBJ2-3	CASSLAPGSGTDTQYF
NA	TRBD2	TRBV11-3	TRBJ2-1	CASSLVVLAGVNSYNEQFF
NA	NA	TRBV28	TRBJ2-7	CASNPLARPSHEQYF
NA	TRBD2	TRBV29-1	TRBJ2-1	CSVGAVLAGGGEQFF
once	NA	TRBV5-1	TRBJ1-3	CASKEATSTGNTIYF
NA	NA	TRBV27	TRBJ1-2	CASSSSTGGRQSGYTF
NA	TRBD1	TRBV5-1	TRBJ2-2	CASSERTGEDGELFF
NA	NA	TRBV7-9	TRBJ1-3	CASPAGGNTIYF
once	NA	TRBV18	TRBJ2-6	CASSPLSPTGANVLTF
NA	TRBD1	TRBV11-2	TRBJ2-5	CASSPQGAAQETQYF
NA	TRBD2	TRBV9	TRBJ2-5	CASSPATSGSQTQYF
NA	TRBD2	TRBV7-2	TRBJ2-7	CASSPTSGSYEQYF
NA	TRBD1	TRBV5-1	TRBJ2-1	CASSLGTGVGDEQFF
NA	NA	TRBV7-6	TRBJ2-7	CASSLQLVSYEQYF
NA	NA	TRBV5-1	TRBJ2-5	CASSPRTPRVETQYF
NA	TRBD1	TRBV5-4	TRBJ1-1	CASSLPTGGATEAFF
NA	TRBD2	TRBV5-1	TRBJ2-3	CASSDVSGSTDTQYF
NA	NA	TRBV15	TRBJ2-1	CATSRGKGEWEQFF
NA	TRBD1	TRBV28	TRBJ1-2	CASHDRVYGYTF
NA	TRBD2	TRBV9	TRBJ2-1	CASSVSSGLYNEQFF
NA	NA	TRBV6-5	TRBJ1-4	CASSYSATGWNEKLFF
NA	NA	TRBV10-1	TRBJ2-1	CASPLTPPGDRDNEQFF
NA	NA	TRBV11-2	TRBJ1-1	CASSLYPGLAPDTEAFF
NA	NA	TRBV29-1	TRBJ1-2	CSVEEQQGIDGYTF
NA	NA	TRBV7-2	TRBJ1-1	CASSPGGGANTEAFF
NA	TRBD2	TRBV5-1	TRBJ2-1	CASSLGLAGLYNEQFF
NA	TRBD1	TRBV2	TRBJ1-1	CAGTGNTEAFF
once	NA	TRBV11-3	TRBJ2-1	CASSVGNEQFF
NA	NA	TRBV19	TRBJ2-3	CASRDLAAQYF
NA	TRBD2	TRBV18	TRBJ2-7	CASSPLPAGSTYEQYF
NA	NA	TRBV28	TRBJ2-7	CASSLRQVIYEQYF
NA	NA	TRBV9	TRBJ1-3	CASSGRIGNTIYF
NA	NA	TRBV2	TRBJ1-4	CASRNRRGDLGEKLFF
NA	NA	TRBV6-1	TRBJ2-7	CASSETPSEQYF
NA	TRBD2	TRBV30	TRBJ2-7	CAWRWWASGSYEQYF